The 25 T cell receptor beta chains reported below all come from one sample, sequenced in a study of blood T cell repertoires in COVID-19. Assay: immunoSEQ multiplex PCR; the TCRdb copy retains only in-frame clones and omits some. The repertoire consists of fewer than 350,000 clones, with about 85% occurring once and the leading ten covering 2% to 3%. Input material: PBMCs or T cells enriched from blood (not recorded which). These receptors all come from a woman between 45 and 60 years old who had recovered from COVID-19.

This chain joins TRBV6-5 and TRBJ1-1; D not certain. The CDR3 length is 14 residues. V dropped 5 bases and J dropped 1 base, with 11 bases sitting between them. Germline V CDR1 and CDR2: MNHEY, SVGAGI. CDR3 sequence (DNA): TGTGCCAGCAGTCCCGCGGACTGGAACACTGAAGCTTTCTTT. It is translated as CASSPADWNTEAFF.

The CDR3 DNA follows: TGTGCCAGCAGCCGCGGACAGTTCAATCAGCCCCAGCATTTT. Its protein product is CASSRGQFNQPQHF. V gene TRBV3-1 (or the pseudogene TRBV3-2) combines with J gene TRBJ1-5, with D perhaps matching TRBD1 (6 bases). The V gene lost 4 bases and the J gene lost 3 bases, with 10 bases spanning the gap. CDR3 length: 14 amino acids. Germline lookup yields CDR1 LGHDT and CDR2 YNNKEL (reference sequence).

This chain uses TRBV2 with TRBJ2-7; 9 bases line up with TRBD1. Germline lookup yields CDR1 SNHLY and CDR2 FYNNEI. This CDR3 comprises 13 residues. With V trimmed by 7 bases and J by 4 bases, 5 bases remained unmatched. The CDR3 here is CASTQDRGYEQYF. DNA for the CDR3: TGTGCCAGCACACAGGACAGGGGTTACGAGCAGTACTTC.

The chain joins TRBV28 to TRBJ1-5, with 8 nucleotides matching TRBD1. Trimming cost V 4 bases and J 6 bases; bases outside gene matches: 5. CDR1 is MDHEN and CDR2 is SYDVKM in the germline V gene. CDR3 length: 14 residues. The CDR3, as DNA: TGTGCCAGCAGTTCAGCAGGGGGCGGTCAGCCCCAGCATTTT. Amino acid sequence: CASSSAGGGQPQHF.

The V gene is TRBV30, the J gene TRBJ2-3, with TRBD2 matching over 13 bases. The germline gives CDR1 GTSNPN, CDR2 SVGIG (reference sequence). The CDR3 is 15 amino acids. The V and J ends lost 6 bases and 4 bases, in that order; junction bases with no gene match: 7. This CDR3 is CACTGTSGEADTQYF. The DNA of the CDR3 is TGTGCCTGCACGGGGACTAGCGGGGAGGCAGATACGCAGTATTTT.

V and J are TRBV11-2 and TRBJ1-3; D unclear. There are 13 residues in the CDR3. Trimming left V 5 bases short and J 0 bases short, with 5 bases between. CDR1 is SGHAT, CDR2 FQNNGV, per germline. As DNA, the CDR3 is TGTGCCAGCAGCACAGACTCTGGAAACACCATATATTTT. Its translation: CASSTDSGNTIYF.

This clone was detected only a few times. J is TRBJ1-2 and V is TRBV7-8; no reliable D call. V lost 1 base, J lost 1 base, and 4 bases lay in between. The CDR3 length is 13 residues. Germline CDR1 and CDR2: SGHVS and FQNEAQ. CDR3 DNA: TGTGCCAGCAGCTTAGACATTAACTATGGCTACACCTTC. Translating gives CASSLDINYGYTF.

The chain carries TRBV5-5 and TRBJ1-3; weak D call: TRBD1 (5 bases). The CDR3 is 14 residues long. Germline CDR1 SGHKS, CDR2 YYEKEE (reference sequence). V was shortened by 0 bases and J by 1 base, with 5 bases between the two germline ends. CDR3 in DNA: TGTGCCAGCAGCTTGGGACAGTCTGGAAACACCATATATTTT. Protein: CASSLGQSGNTIYF.

The V gene is TRBV4-1, the J gene TRBJ2-7; D not certain. V was clipped by 1 base and J by 3 bases, with 13 bases between them. This CDR3 is 15 amino acids long. The germline V gene has CDR1 MGHRA and CDR2 YSYEKL. The CDR3 DNA reads as TGCGCCAGCAGCCAAGGAGACGCAAGACTCTACGAGCAGTACTTC. Protein sequence: CASSQGDARLYEQYF.

This clone was observed a handful of times. The junction does not match germline at one end; this may be a read error. The genes are TRBV7-9 and TRBJ1-2; D is possibly TRBD1 (5 bases). CDR1 and CDR2 (germline): SEHNR, FQNEAQ (reference sequence). CDR3 length: 11 amino acids. For the CDR3, the DNA is TGTGCCAGCAGCTCCGACTGGGGCTTCGCCTTC. Protein: CASSSDWGFAF.

CDR3: CAISETGIRGTQYF. CDR3 in DNA: TGTGCCATCAGTGAGACTGGAATAAGGGGTACCCAGTACTTC. The chain couples TRBV10-3 to TRBJ2-5, with D maybe TRBD1 (5 bases). V was trimmed by 2 bases and J by 8 bases, leaving 15 bases between them. Per germline, CDR1 ENHRY and CDR2 SYGVKD. This CDR3 spans 14 amino acids.

V is TRBV12-3 or TRBV12-4 and J is TRBJ2-1; TRBD2 agrees at 10 bases. The CDR3 has 13 residues. V shed 6 bases, J shed 8 bases, and the junction held 4 bases outside the gene matches. The CDR3 spells CASRPGLADEQFF. In nucleotides, the CDR3 is TGTGCCAGCAGGCCTGGACTAGCGGATGAGCAGTTCTTC.

The count of this clone is one. The CDR3 is CASSSGNSPLHF. The CDR3 nucleotides are TGTGCCAGCAGTTCAGGGAATTCACCCCTCCACTTT. This chain connects TRBV28 to TRBJ1-6, with a possible D match to TRBD1 (5 bases). The CDR3 covers 12 residues. V was shortened by 4 bases and J by 7 bases, with 5 bases between the two germline ends. In germline, CDR1 is MDHEN, CDR2 SYDVKM.

The rearrangement links TRBV28 to TRBJ2-7; 10 bases align to TRBD1. The CDR3 has 15 residues. The V segment lost 5 bases and the J segment 6 bases; nucleotides outside the gene matches: 10. Germline CDR1 is MDHEN and CDR2 is SYDVKM. The CDR3 loop is CASSAGTGVFSEQYF. The CDR3 bases are TGTGCCAGCAGTGCCGGGACAGGGGTATTTTCCGAGCAGTACTTC.

The chain carries TRBV5-5 and TRBJ1-1, with D possibly matching TRBD1 (6 bases). CDR1 and CDR2 from the germline V gene are SGHKS and YYEKEE (reference sequence). Trimming shortened V by 3 bases and J by 0 bases, and 9 bases separated the two germline ends. The CDR3 totals 14 residues. DNA for the CDR3: TGTGCCAGCAGCTGGACAGCCTTGAACACTGAAGCTTTCTTT. Amino acids: CASSWTALNTEAFF.

This clone was recorded once. The chain employs TRBV6-5 and TRBJ2-3; 8 nucleotides align to TRBD1. J lost 4 bases, V lost 11 bases, and 11 bases had no gene match. This CDR3 comprises 14 residues. From germline, CDR1 is MNHEY and CDR2 SVGAGI. This CDR3 reads CAAQRQGLADTQYF. CDR3 bases: TGTGCCGCCCAGAGACAGGGGCTGGCAGATACGCAGTATTTT.

This clone was observed a few times. This CDR3 is also generated by other DNA sequences in the sample. V is TRBV3-1 (or the pseudogene TRBV3-2) and J is TRBJ2-5; D might be TRBD2 (5 bases). Trimming cost V 1 base and J 5 bases, with 14 bases left between them. The CDR3 length is 15 residues. Germline V gives CDR1 LGHDT, CDR2 YNNKEL (reference sequence). In DNA, the CDR3 is TGTGCCAGCAGCCAAGTTGGTGGGAGCCCGGAGACCCAGTACTTC. Residues: CASSQVGGSPETQYF.

This chain connects TRBV29-1 to TRBJ1-2; possible D gene TRBD1, 5 bases. The germline CDR1 and CDR2 sequences are SQVTM and ANQGSEA. The CDR3 is made up of 11 amino acids. V lost 5 bases to trimming and J lost 8 bases, with 12 bases between them. The CDR3 here is CSVREGPGYTF. The DNA of the CDR3 is TGCAGCGTTAGGGAGGGGCCCGGCTACACCTTC.

The chain combines TRBV28 with TRBJ1-2, with a possible D match to TRBD1 (6 bases). The CDR3 covers 21 residues. CDR1 is MDHEN, CDR2 SYDVKM, per germline. V lost 6 bases and J 6 bases, leaving 38 bases between the germline ends. CDR3 DNA sequence: TGTGCCAGCAGGTTGATTCGAATAACGGACAGAGGATATTTGCGGCAAGATGGCTACACCTTC. As protein: CASRLIRITDRGYLRQDGYTF.

A note on this clone: This sample includes further DNA sequences coding for the same CDR3. J is TRBJ1-2 and V is TRBV27; 7 bases match TRBD1. With 2 bases clipped from V and 3 bases from J, the junction kept 0 bases outside the gene matches. The CDR3 is made up of 13 amino acids. Germline loops: CDR1 MNHEY, CDR2 SMNVEV (reference sequence). CDR3 coding DNA: TGTGCCAGCAGTTTAACAGGGGACTATGGCTACACCTTC. Translated, it gives CASSLTGDYGYTF.

J is TRBJ2-5 and V is TRBV28, with TRBD1 identical over 8 bases. This CDR3 region has 17 residues. Per germline, CDR1 MDHEN and CDR2 SYDVKM. The V segment lost 7 bases and the J segment 5 bases; nucleotides outside the gene matches: 18. CDR3 coding DNA: TGTGCCAGCACAGCCCAAAGAAGGACAGGGACGGGGGAGACCCAGTACTTC. Residues: CASTAQRRTGTGETQYF.

The chain combines TRBV7-2 with TRBJ1-2; D ambiguous. Germline CDR1 SGHTA, CDR2 FQGNSA. The CDR3 has 14 residues. Trimming stripped 2 bases from V and 5 bases from J, with 12 bases between. CDR3 protein: CASSLLTEIYGYTF. The CDR3 region has the DNA TGTGCCAGCAGCTTACTAACAGAGATATATGGCTACACCTTC.

V gene TRBV19 combines with J gene TRBJ2-6, with D possibly matching TRBD1 (5 bases). CDR1 and CDR2 from the germline V gene are LNHDA and SQIVND (reference sequence). The V end was cut by 6 bases, the J end by 1 base, with 10 bases between. The CDR3 has 15 amino acids. CDR3 coding DNA: TGTGCCAGTAGCAGCAGGGTTTCTGGGGCCAACGTCCTGACTTTC. It encodes CASSSRVSGANVLTF.

Turning to this clone: A much larger clone differs from this one at a single base, so this may be a read error. The chain recombines TRBV7-3 with TRBJ1-1; TRBD1 matches at 8 bases. Germline CDR1 is SGHTA and CDR2 is FQGTGA. The CDR3 length is 14 residues. V lost 3 bases, J lost 1 base, and 1 base stayed unmatched. CDR3 region: CASSLDRANTEAFF. The CDR3 DNA follows: TGTGCCAGCAGCTTGGACAGGGCGAACACTGAAGCTTTCTTT.

The chain carries TRBV5-8 and TRBJ1-6; no firm D call. V dropped 3 bases and J dropped 10 bases, with 8 bases sitting between them. This CDR3 is built from 12 residues. In germline, CDR1 is SGHTS, CDR2 YDEGEE. This chain's CDR3 is CASSSKNSPLHF. Here the CDR3 DNA reads TGTGCCAGCAGCTCTAAGAACTCACCCCTCCACTTT.